This TCR beta chain emerged from a study of blood T cell repertoires in COVID-19. About the study: In each case, the material was cDNA or gDNA derived from T cells, B-cell-depleted T cells, or PBMCs.

The CDR3 spans 17 residues. Germline loops: CDR1 LNHDA, CDR2 SQIVND (reference sequence). With 4 bases clipped from V and 7 bases from J, the junction kept 14 bases outside the gene matches. Under the authors' procedure: Nucleated cell counts were estimated from reference gene primer amplification. Assay used: immunoSEQ multiplex PCR; TCRdb lists only in-frame clones, some missing. Clone size and the V and J calls come from that table; the DNA yielded D and trimming. Of some 140,000 clones listed, approximately 85% were seen once; the top ten hold 0.6% to 0.65%. Seattle-derived patients entered the study during active infection and were followed longitudinally.

The specimen sequenced was peripheral blood. This TCR was sampled from a man between 60 and 75 years old with COVID-19, enrolled during active disease. V usage is TRBV19 and J usage is TRBJ2-1; 9 positions match TRBD1. CDR3 sequence: CASSTRLPGQGLNEQFF. CDR3 DNA sequence: TGTGCCAGTAGTACTCGATTACCGGGACAGGGTTTGAATGAGCAGTTCTTC.